This T cell receptor (beta chain) is from a study of response to subunit inactivated influenza vaccine. MiXCR, run by TCRdb on the RT-PCR reads, gives a single entry per CDR3 protein. The data show over 400,000 distinct CDR3 sequences, around 13% seen once. This clonotype has more than one count but fewer than ten. The CDR3 spans 16 residues. The V end was cut by 5 bases, the J end by 2 bases, with 17 bases between. From germline, CDR1 is SGHTA and CDR2 FQGNSA. Here the sequenced sample was PBMCs from blood, taken roughly 48 days after vaccination. This receptor was identified in a man aged 50 to 59 who received an inactivated influenza vaccine. The chain links TRBV7-2 to TRBJ2-3; no clear D gene. The CDR3 DNA is TGTGCCAGCAGCCAAGTACGTGGACCGTACACAGATACGCAGTATTTT. This sequence encodes CASSQVRGPYTDTQYF. Using reference TRBV7-2 and TRBJ2-3 for the parts outside the CDR3, the full variable domain is GAGVSQSPSNKVTEKGKDVELRCDPISGHTALYWYRQSLGQGLEFLIYFQGNSAPDKSGLPSDRFSAERTGGSVSTLTIQRTQQEDSAVYLCASSQVRGPYTDTQYFGPGTRLTVL.